The source of this T cell receptor (beta chain) is a study of cytomegalovirus exposure and HLA in healthy donors (TCRdb year 2017). Study-wide context: In an earlier analysis of 587 of the donors, about 260 Gb of sequence data and 100 million or so unique TCR beta sequences from 180 million or so T cells were reported. Typing coverage varied by locus: roughly 620-640 donors for A, B, C, DRB1 and DQB1; around 560 for DQA1; about 590 for DPA1; under 490 for DPB1. Among roughly 370 genotyped donors of the cohort, an average of about 240,000 unique TCR beta nucleotide sequences were sequenced per donor, roughly a sixth of them non-productive. High-throughput TCR immunosequencing, statistical association of individual TCRs with disease status, and machine learning were combined to predict cytomegalovirus infection status. Both class I and class II loci were covered by HLA typing, at four-digit resolution. Besides the first cohort of more than 650 subjects, a separate validation cohort made up of 120 different subjects was used. An earlier analysis of about 600 of the donors used high-throughput TCR beta sequencing to judge whether each TCR beta V gene segment behaved as functional or pseudogenic. Four or five DR-DQ haplotypes were treated as single units for association and clustering because of strong linkage in the cohort. Genome-wide SNP genotypes for about three fifths of the roughly 670 donors were used in a later genetic analysis, which treated that subset as a discovery cohort. The later analysis used no new phenotypic data to find candidate immune exposures, relying instead on TCR beta sequences and their occurrence across donors. Among the roughly 400 genotyped donors, around 81% belonged to the genetic ancestry cluster associated with self-reported Caucasian donors. The study used immunosequencing to profile the T cell repertoires of approximately 630 subjects and linked those repertoires to cytomegalovirus serostatus. The study aimed to test whether cataloging public T cell receptors could reveal signatures of past pathogen exposure. An early release covering more than 500 HLA-typed donors comprised roughly 300 gigabases of sequencing data and around 86 million unique TCR sequences. A later analysis re-examined previously published TCR beta repertoires from about 670 donors and added high-resolution HLA genotyping to investigate patterns of TCR occurrence. Donor age, sex, ethnicity and CMV serostatus were compiled together with the repertoire data. All discovery cohort repertoires had been generated using a single sequencing platform. Overall results and qualifications from the work: A total of about 150 TCR beta chains were listed by the study as associated with cytomegalovirus. Several of the top co-occurrence clusters appeared to be linked to parvovirus B19, influenza, CMV and Epstein-Barr virus, according to a later analysis. Roughly 15 rarely observed V segments, including chromosome 9 orphons, were excluded from the earlier analysis of approximately 500 of the donors because counts were too low. A further reported finding was that TCR beta sequences accurately predicted the HLA-A and HLA-B alleles for most subjects in the first cohort. Correlated functional status among segregating V segments might be attributable to linkage disequilibrium, but an unknown experimental factor could not be ruled out. At a false discovery rate of 0.05, a later analysis linked around 17,000 TCR beta sequences to specific HLA alleles. A few of the identified cytomegalovirus-associated TCR beta chains were confirmed in vitro to be specific for cytomegalovirus antigens. Most CMV-associated TCR beta chains appeared to be HLA-restricted in a later analysis, and the HLA associations seemed to be driven largely by CMV exposure. A later genetic analysis reported fewer N-insertions in productive TCRs among donors in an Asian-associated ancestry cluster than the approximately 670-donor mean. While some public TCRs were present in many individuals, most TCR sequences turned up only very rarely across donors. Because HLA typing was unavailable for some donors at each locus, only the typed subset was used in association tests. A cluster of highly shared sequence variants was judged likely to represent a technical artifact of the sequencing pipeline. In an earlier analysis of under 600 of the donors, most TCR beta V segments were observed in productive rearrangements about 87% or about 30% of the time, broadly matching IMGT annotations. In both the original and validation cohorts, the classifier was reported to diagnose cytomegalovirus status with high specificity and sensitivity. This cohort had only TCR beta chains sequenced, and the lack of alpha or paired-chain data limited which features could be detected. V-gene and J-gene trimming of TCR beta chains was associated with a missense DCLRE1C variant in a later genetic analysis, and the association was replicated in an independent cohort. According to a later analysis, TCR association rates differed among HLA loci, with DRB1 alleles showing the most associated TCRs and HLA-C alleles showing the fewest. Presence/absence analyses assumed roughly uniform sequencing depth across donors, an assumption that may not hold. In a later analysis, HLA-associated TCR beta chains showed more clonal expansion and lower generation probabilities than non-associated chains that were equally common. The 87-base-pair reads could not distinguish some IMGT-functional V segments, including TRBV6-2 and TRBV6-3, so those segments were excluded. CMV serostatus was the only immune exposure information available for the cohort. The authors suggested that the approach could potentially be generalized to other disease states and immunological phenotypes. When HLA alleles, especially DR and DQ, strongly co-occurred, attributing TCR associations to individual alleles was difficult.

Sequences MGHRA (CDR1) and YSYEKL (CDR2) are obtained from the germline V gene. The germline ends are 13 bases apart after V is trimmed by 3 bases and J by 7 bases. There are 14 amino acids in the CDR3, from cysteine to phenylalanine inclusive. Kept here is only the CDR3 DNA, which spans 42 bases and is read in frame from base 1. With respect to this clone: The antigen this receptor binds is unknown. Within one base of it there is no much larger clone, and no base qualities were kept.

In total, over 600 healthy bone marrow donors made up the cohort. All cohort members were sampled while nominally healthy, although unrecorded immune exposures were likely present. The donor tested CMV seropositive and was one of the 289 seropositive cohort members. Each donor provided a peripheral blood sample, and peripheral blood mononuclear cells were used for TCR beta sequencing. The Qiagen DNeasy Blood Extraction Kit was used to extract genomic DNA from the blood cell samples. The receptor library was made with the immunoSEQ multiplex PCR assay. A mixture of 60 forward primers for TCR Vbeta segments and 13 reverse primers for TCR Jbeta segments was used in the multiplex PCR. Amplification of the CDR3 region of rearranged TCR beta genes was performed with a multiplex PCR assay on genomic DNA. The amplified TCR beta libraries were sequenced on the Illumina HiSeq System as 87-base-pair reads. On the study's bioinformatics: A later analysis tallied 75 million to 85 million unique TCR beta chains across the approximately 670 repertoires, and around 9.9 million of those chains were shared by two or more donors. A nearest-neighbor algorithm error-corrected the raw reads and collapsed the reads into unique sequences, merging closely related sequences to remove PCR and sequencing errors. Alignment of CDR3 sequences to IMGT reference sequences was used to assign V, D and J gene segments. For a sequence to be retained, a match of at least six nucleotides was required to both a V gene segment and a J gene segment. A rearrangement counted as productive if the CDR3 had no stop codons and remained in frame with V and J, and every other rearrangement counted as non-productive. CDR3 was defined according to IMGT convention as the region running from the second conserved V-encoded cysteine to the conserved J-encoded phenylalanine. In an earlier analysis of approximately 500 of the donors, sequences lacking an unambiguous match to a single V gene segment were excluded. In an earlier analysis of approximately 590 of the donors, a V segment was called functional when productive rearrangements were above 56.7%, and segregating when the standard deviation between donors exceeded 5%. A statistical classification framework was built for diagnosing cytomegalovirus status from the catalog of TCR beta chain sequences. In a later analysis, V and J genes were assigned by comparing TCR nucleotide sequences against IMGT/GENE-DB human TR gene sequences. In a later analysis, CDR3 sequences and most-parsimonious VDJ recombination scenarios were assigned using the TCRdist pipeline. In a later analysis, every TCR beta chain was defined by the combination of its CDR3 amino acid sequence and its V-gene family, and reads without a unique V-gene family were dropped. In a later analysis, fewer than 650 highly shared, low-generation-probability nucleotide sequences were removed to address suspected cross-contamination and a sequencing artifact. In a later analysis, a clonal expansion index was calculated for each public chain from normalized within-repertoire ranks of inferred template counts. In a later analysis, generation probabilities were computed using a VDJ recombination model fitted to out-of-frame rearrangements, and the results were checked against IGoR. Hypergeometric tests were used in a later analysis to score TCR-TCR, TCR-HLA and TCR-CMV co-occurrence, with a repertoire-size bias correction applied to the TCR pairs. In a later analysis, false discovery rates were estimated by permuting HLA or CMV assignments 20 times. In a later analysis, co-occurring TCRs were grouped using DBSCAN, with TCRdist sequence similarity added in when clustering inside HLA-allele-positive subsets. Repertoires with fewer than 30,000 or more than 120,000 public chains were left out of co-occurrence clustering, as were about five repertoires with anomalous nucleotide sharing. Sourced from immuneACCESS, this table was stored by TCRdb with only in-frame sequences that have V and J called. A share of the clones is absent; for the studies checked, an unresolved V gene accounts for under half, and the remainder has no known explanation. The DNA gave D and trimming, while V, J and clone size come from that table. The table for this sample lists 110,000 to 150,000 clones; 65% to 85% of them were counted only once. The ten largest clones represent roughly 4% of the sample.

The sequence joins TRBV4-1 to TRBJ2-1; TRBD1 might be the D gene, on 5 matching bases. The clonotype originates from a woman between 35 and 50 years old in good health and CMV-seropositive. Sample: PBMCs. The CDR3 region: CASSHPVRGNEQFF. The DNA sequence is as follows: TGCGCCAGCAGCCATCCTGTAAGGGGTAATGAGCAGTTCTTC.